The source of this TCR beta chain is a study of a mutant IDH1 vaccine in newly diagnosed glioma. Study-level background: The treated group averaged roughly 40 years old and was about 60% male, roughly 38% female. Previous treatment comprised radiotherapy, temozolomide, or both, mostly both. General observations from the study: It seemed that pseudoprogression was not linked to changes in the top peripheral T cell clonotypes.

Germline CDR1 LNHDA, CDR2 SQIVND (reference sequence). The CDR3 spans 15 residues. The ends were cut back, 1 base at V and 0 bases at J, with 7 bases in the middle. Time point: baseline, week 1 (first vaccination visit). Indicated treatment: pre-vaccination baseline after standard-of-care therapy. Worth noting for this clone: Its antigen is unidentified.

Using immunoSEQ multiplex PCR, the repertoire was profiled, and TCRdb retains in-frame clones only, with some absent. This table holds roughly 41,000 clones, approximately 92% found once. Specimen: PBMCs, collected from a glioma patient treated with radiotherapy, temozolomide or both. The J gene is TRBJ1-5, the V gene TRBV19; the D gene is possibly TRBD1 (5 bases). This receptor was taken from a young man with glioma. The CDR3, as DNA: TGTGCCAGTAGTATAGTAGGGGTTAGCAATCAGCCCCAGCATTTT. This codes for CASSIVGVSNQPQHF.